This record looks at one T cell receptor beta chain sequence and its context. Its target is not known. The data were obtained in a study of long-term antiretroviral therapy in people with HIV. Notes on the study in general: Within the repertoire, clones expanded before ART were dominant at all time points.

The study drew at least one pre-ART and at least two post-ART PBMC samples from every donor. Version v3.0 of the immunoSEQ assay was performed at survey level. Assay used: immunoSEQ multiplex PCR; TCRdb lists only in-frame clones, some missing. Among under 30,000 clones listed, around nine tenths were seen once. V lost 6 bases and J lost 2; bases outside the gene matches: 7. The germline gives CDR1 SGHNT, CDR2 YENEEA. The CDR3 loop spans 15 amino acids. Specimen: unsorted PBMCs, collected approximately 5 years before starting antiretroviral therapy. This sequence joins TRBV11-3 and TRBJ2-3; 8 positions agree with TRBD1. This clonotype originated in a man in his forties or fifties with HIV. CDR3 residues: CASSRPDRDTDTQYF. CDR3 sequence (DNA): TGTGCCAGCAGTCGCCCGGACAGGGACACAGATACGCAGTATTTT.